This TCR beta chain was identified during a study of CD8+ T cells in alopecia areata. Stated treatment: oral pan-JAK inhibitor, 5-10 mg twice daily. The sequencing template was cDNA reverse transcribed from extracted RNA. This table comes from immunoSEQ multiplex PCR, and its TCRdb copy is limited to in-frame clones, with some not included. Of some 210,000 clones in the sample, under 70% were seen once. The length of the CDR3 is 21 residues. Germline V gene sequence: CDR1 LGHNA, CDR2 YNFKEQ. Trimming left V 0 bases short and J 3 bases short, with 24 bases between. This clone was counted between two and nine times.

This sequence joins TRBV4-2 and TRBJ2-6; the D gene is possibly TRBD2 (7 bases). The clonotype originates from a human donor with alopecia areata. Sequencing used CD4+ T cells sorted from blood, obtained around week 46, from a patient treated with tofacitinib. CDR3 loop: CASSQDARRFEGGHGANVLTF. The CDR3 DNA sequence: TGTGCCAGCAGCCAAGATGCACGGAGATTCGAGGGGGGGCATGGGGCCAACGTCCTGACTTTC.